What follows describes a single T cell receptor beta chain. This sample was taken from a study of control samples from healthy donors and cancer patients. Measured with immunoSEQ multiplex PCR; TCRdb has only the in-frame clones, and not every one. The profile covers around 130,000 clones, with approximately 91% appearing a single time and roughly 3.2% taken by the ten largest. CDR1 and CDR2 from the germline V gene are SGHRS and YFSETQ. The CDR3 covers 15 residues. V lost 1 base and J lost 1, with 9 bases in between. The clonotype was recovered from a man in his forties or fifties in good health. The material sequenced was blood. V usage is TRBV5-1 and J usage is TRBJ1-5; no definite D call. The CDR3 DNA is TGCGCCAGCAGCTTGTTCGGGGAGAGCAATCAGCCCCAGCATTTT. It specifies CASSLFGESNQPQHF. Complete variable domain (other parts from reference TRBV5-1 and TRBJ1-5): KAGVTQTPRYLIKTRGQQVTLSCSPISGHRSVSWYQQTPGQGLQFLFEYFSETQRNKGNFPGRFSGRQFSNSRSEMNVSTLELGDSALYLCASSLFGESNQPQHFGDGTRLSIL.